This T cell receptor (beta chain) was sequenced in a study of T cells in Graves' hyperthyroidism and ophthalmopathy. Germline loops: CDR1 SEHNR, CDR2 FQNEAQ (reference sequence). This CDR3 has 18 residues. With 2 bases removed from V and 4 bases from J, the gap between germline ends came to 21 bases. Only a few counts were recorded for this clonotype. What it binds is unknown. Study-level points and caveats: Also found in blood were most expanded thyroid clonotypes above 0.001.

RNA transcripts yielded amplified TCR beta CDR3 regions. Researchers ran a first-round RT-PCR on the TCR CDR3 using the HTBI primer set. TCRdb re-called the multiplex PCR reads through MiXCR, storing one row per CDR3 protein. The sample lists approximately 570,000 distinct CDR3 sequences; 15% to 20% were seen once. Sequenced material: blood. This TCR came from a middle-aged man with Graves' ophthalmopathy. This rearrangement joins TRBV7-9 to TRBJ2-1; TRBD1 or TRBD2 may be the D gene (5 bases each). Here the CDR3 DNA reads TGTGCCAGCAGCTTATACAACAGGATTAGCGTTGCTTACAATGAGCAGTTCTTC. This gives the protein CASSLYNRISVAYNEQFF.